The TCR beta chain under discussion was sequenced for a study of T cell changes during pregnancy in multiple sclerosis. The repertoire was sequenced with immunoSEQ multiplex PCR; TCRdb's copy has only in-frame clones and lacks some. Of about 44,000 clones listed, around 89% are singletons. The sequencing used CD4+ T cells from peripheral blood mononuclear cells, collected after pregnancy. The receptor was derived from a female donor with multiple sclerosis, enrolled in a pregnancy study.

The CDR3 DNA follows: TGCGCCAGCAGCCAAGTAGGGACAGGGAGATCACCCCTCCACTTT. The encoded protein is CASSQVGTGRSPLHF. V is TRBV4-1 and J is TRBJ1-6, with TRBD1 matching over 9 bases. The CDR3 is made up of 15 amino acids. CDR1 and CDR2 (germline): MGHRA, YSYEKL. V trimming: 1 base; J trimming: 10 bases; junction bases outside the gene matches: 5.